The 32 T cell receptor beta chains presented below share a single source sample, sequenced in a study of response to subunit inactivated influenza vaccine. TCRdb analysed the RT-PCR reads with MiXCR anew, one entry per CDR3 protein. The sample includes roughly 650,000 distinct CDR3 sequences, 15% to 18% seen only once; the top ten take roughly 12%. The specimen comprised PBMCs from blood, sampled 11 to 12 days after vaccination. The receptor set was obtained from a man in his fifties or sixties who received an inactivated influenza vaccine.

This clonotype has just a few counts. The chain combines TRBV15 with TRBJ2-3; D remains ambiguous. This CDR3 contains 13 residues. Trimming cost V 0 bases and J 6 bases, with 7 bases left between them. Germline V gene sequence: CDR1 LNHNV, CDR2 YYDKDF (reference sequence). The CDR3 sequence is CATSREVGDTQYF. The CDR3 DNA follows: TGTGCCACCAGCAGAGAGGTGGGCGATACGCAGTATTTT.

The chain recombines TRBV6-1 with TRBJ2-7; perhaps TRBD1 as D (5 bases). The CDR3 runs 14 residues. Germline values: CDR1 MNHNS, CDR2 SASEGT. Trimming pared 3 bases from V and 2 bases from J, leaving 11 bases between. CDR3 DNA sequence: TGTGCCAGCAGTGAGGCACGACAGACCTACGAGCAGTACTTC. Encoded protein: CASSEARQTYEQYF.

This chain links TRBV29-1 with TRBJ1-1, with 8 bases aligning to TRBD1. The CDR3 sequence is 13 residues long. The germline gives CDR1 SQVTM, CDR2 ANQGSEA. V was clipped by 7 bases and J by 1 base; unmatched bases: 5. The CDR3 DNA sequence: TGCAGCGCCCGGACAGGGAGGAACACTGAAGCTTTCTTT. Translated: CSARTGRNTEAFF.

This rearrangement joins TRBV11-2 to TRBJ2-7, with D unresolved. This CDR3 has 14 amino acids. Per the germline V gene, CDR1 is SGHAT and CDR2 is FQNNGV. V was clipped by 5 bases and J by 0 bases, with 11 bases between them. CDR3 region: CASSPSVSSYEQYF. CDR3 in DNA: TGTGCCAGCAGCCCCTCGGTGAGCTCCTACGAGCAGTACTTC.

The J gene is TRBJ2-1, the V gene TRBV29-1, with 7 nucleotides matching TRBD1. From germline, CDR1 is SQVTM and CDR2 ANQGSEA. The V and J ends lost 1 base and 9 bases, in that order; junction bases with no gene match: 12. The CDR3 spans 15 residues. The CDR3: CSVEGPASPGGEQFF. The CDR3 DNA follows: TGCAGCGTTGAAGGTCCGGCATCCCCAGGGGGTGAGCAGTTCTTC.

This clonotype was detected ten times or more. The genes are TRBV10-3 and TRBJ2-1; TRBD1 matches 8 bases. Trimming at V came to 3 bases and at J to 13 bases, leaving 8 bases not matched to a gene. Germline assignment: CDR1 ENHRY and CDR2 SYGVKD. The CDR3 consists of 13 residues. The CDR3 DNA reads TGTGCCATCAGTGAATTCAGGGGGCCAGATCAGTTCTTC. This codes for CAISEFRGPDQFF.

This chain uses TRBV10-3 with TRBJ2-1; TRBD1 agrees at 7 bases. The CDR3 has 12 amino acids. Germline V lookup: CDR1 ENHRY, CDR2 SYGVKD. Germline trimming cut 8 bases from V and 9 bases from J; bases unmatched to any gene: 7. The CDR3 sequence is CAIGETGTEQFF. CDR3 in DNA: TGTGCCATCGGGGAGACAGGGACTGAGCAGTTCTTC.

This chain links TRBV13 with TRBJ1-6; D possibly corresponds to TRBD1 (6 bases). Germline V gene lookup returns CDR1 PRHDT and CDR2 FYEKMQ (reference sequence). V gave up 6 bases and J gave up 6 bases, with 18 bases separating them. The CDR3 has 16 amino acids. The CDR3 region has the DNA TGTGCCAGCAGATACTCCTCGGGGGCGGGTAATTCACCCCTCCACTTT. Encoded protein: CASRYSSGAGNSPLHF. Together with reference TRBV13 and TRBJ1-6, the CDR3 gives the full variable domain: AAGVIQSPRHLIKEKRETATLKCYPIPRHDTVYWYQQGPGQDPQFLISFYEKMQSDKGSIPDRFSAQQFSDYHSELNMSSLELGDSALYFCASRYSSGAGNSPLHFGNGTRLTVT.

This rearrangement joins TRBV4-3 to TRBJ2-5, with D hard to call. The CDR3 sequence is 14 residues long. From germline, CDR1 is LGHNA and CDR2 YSLEER. V was pared by 0 bases and J by 1 base, with 6 bases between. CDR3 region: CASSQDFGQETQYF. In nucleotides, the CDR3 is TGCGCCAGCAGCCAAGATTTCGGCCAAGAGACCCAGTACTTC.

CDR3 DNA: TGCAGTGCTCCCCCTGGGGGGGAAGTAAAGACCCAGTACTTC. Translating gives CSAPPGGEVKTQYF. The V and J genes are TRBV20-1 and TRBJ2-5, with 7 bases fitting TRBD2. The CDR3 is made up of 14 amino acids. Germline V gives CDR1 DFQATT, CDR2 SNEGSKA (reference sequence). Trimming at V came to 5 bases and at J to 6 bases, leaving 12 bases not matched to a gene.

V is TRBV20-1 and J is TRBJ2-1; tentative D call: TRBD2 (5 bases). Trimming pared 3 bases from V and 6 bases from J, leaving 9 bases between. CDR1 is DFQATT and CDR2 is SNEGSKA in the germline V gene (reference sequence). The CDR3 runs 12 residues. CDR3 loop: CSASISGNEQFF. The DNA for the CDR3 is TGCAGTGCTAGTATAAGCGGCAATGAGCAGTTCTTC.

The chain has TRBV23-1 and TRBJ2-7; D gene unclear. TRBV23-1 is flagged as an ORF with uncertain function. The CDR3 sequence is 12 residues long. V lost 0 bases and J 2 bases, leaving 2 bases between the germline ends. The CDR3 loop is CASSQSAYEQYF. DNA of the CDR3: TGCGCCAGCAGTCAATCAGCCTACGAGCAGTACTTC.

The rearrangement joins TRBV7-2 to TRBJ1-2; no clear D gene. This CDR3 has 13 residues. Per the germline V gene, CDR1 is SGHTA and CDR2 is FQGNSA. Trimming removed 7 bases from V and 2 bases from J, with 11 bases in between. This CDR3 is CASTQLGNYGYTF. CDR3 bases: TGTGCCAGCACCCAGTTAGGCAACTATGGCTACACCTTC.

This sequence joins TRBV6-2 or TRBV6-3 and TRBJ2-2; 7 bases are a match to TRBD2. Germline CDR1 MNHEY, CDR2 SVGEGT. CDR3 length equals 12 residues. With 5 bases clipped from V and 7 bases from J, the junction kept 1 base outside the gene matches. The CDR3 DNA reads as TGTGCCAGCAGTCGGGACTACGGGGAGCTGTTTTTT. It specifies CASSRDYGELFF.

This clonotype was seen a handful of times. The chain carries TRBV4-2 and TRBJ1-1; 10 nucleotides align to TRBD1. The CDR3 runs to 15 residues. CDR1 and CDR2 from the germline V gene are LGHNA and YNFKEQ. With 5 bases clipped from V and 1 base from J, the junction kept 4 bases outside the gene matches. CDR3 sequence: CASSSRTGGNTEAFF. The CDR3 nucleotides are TGTGCCAGCAGCTCCCGGACAGGGGGGAACACTGAAGCTTTCTTT.

This chain joins TRBV6-1 and TRBJ2-7, with no clear D. The CDR3 loop spans 13 amino acids. Germline CDR1 MNHNS, CDR2 SASEGT. Trimming pared 8 bases from V and 0 bases from J, leaving 11 bases between. Written as DNA, the CDR3 is TGTGCCAGCGGGCAACTCCACTCCTACGAGCAGTACTTC. This sequence encodes CASGQLHSYEQYF.

The V and J genes are TRBV20-1 and TRBJ2-1; 10 positions match TRBD2. V lost 1 base and J lost 3; bases outside the gene matches: 6. Germline V gives CDR1 DFQATT, CDR2 SNEGSKA (reference sequence). This CDR3 region has 16 residues. CDR3 coding DNA: TGCAGTGCTAGAGTGTCTAGCGGGAGCAACTACAATGAGCAGTTCTTC. Its protein is CSARVSSGSNYNEQFF.

The chain has TRBV20-1 and TRBJ2-7, with 7 bases that match TRBD2. Germline V gene sequence: CDR1 DFQATT, CDR2 SNEGSKA (reference sequence). V dropped 0 bases and J dropped 3; count of bases not matched to a gene: 8. The CDR3 consists of 15 residues. The chain's CDR3 is CSARDRGGPLYEQYF. In nucleotides, the CDR3 is TGCAGTGCTAGAGACCGCGGGGGACCCCTCTACGAGCAGTACTTC.

This chain uses TRBV24-1 with TRBJ2-1, with TRBD1 matching 7 bases. V shed 9 bases and J 9 bases; nucleotides not matched to a gene: 10. The CDR3 runs 13 residues. Germline CDR1 and CDR2: KGHDR and SFDVKD. The CDR3 coding sequence is TGTGCCACCGCCTCAGGGGGAATTCCTGAGCAGTTCTTC. Protein sequence: CATASGGIPEQFF.

This rearrangement joins TRBV7-9 to TRBJ2-7; TRBD2 aligns across 9 bases. The CDR3 sequence is 16 residues long. V gave up 6 bases and J gave up 0 bases; unmatched junction bases: 9. The germline gives CDR1 SEHNR, CDR2 FQNEAQ (reference sequence). The DNA for the CDR3 is TGTGCCAGCAGTTTGTCTGGGGGACTAGCCTCCTACGAGCAGTACTTC. Amino acids: CASSLSGGLASYEQYF.

This clonotype was seen a few times. J is TRBJ1-2 and V is TRBV2, with D perhaps TRBD1 (6 bases). The length of the CDR3 is 13 residues. Germline CDR1 reads SNHLY; CDR2 reads FYNNEI. With 5 bases removed from V and 7 bases from J, the gap between germline ends came to 14 bases. The CDR3 spells CASSIRGSGGYTF. CDR3 sequence (DNA): TGTGCCAGCAGTATCAGGGGTTCAGGTGGCTACACCTTC.

V gene TRBV20-1 combines with J gene TRBJ2-2; TRBD2 agrees at 13 bases. This CDR3 contains 17 residues. After removal of 6 bases from V and 4 bases from J, the junction contained 11 bases not matched to a gene. CDR1 is DFQATT, CDR2 SNEGSKA, per germline (reference sequence). The CDR3 is CSARTSGSSVVTGELFF. The DNA for the CDR3 is TGCAGTGCAAGGACTAGCGGGAGTTCGGTGGTCACCGGGGAGCTGTTTTTT.

This clonotype was seen a few times. The V and J genes are TRBV4-3 and TRBJ2-7; 9 nucleotides agree with TRBD2. The ends lost 4 bases at V and 3 bases at J; junction bases unmatched: 7. The germline V gene has CDR1 LGHNA and CDR2 YSLEER. The CDR3 has 15 amino acids. The CDR3 protein is CASSLSSGEGYEQYF. For the CDR3, the DNA is TGCGCCAGCAGCCTCTCTAGCGGGGAGGGCTACGAGCAGTACTTC.

A word on this clonotype: The junction and the germline gene differ at one end; a read error may be behind it. The chain recombines TRBV15 with TRBJ1-1; 9 bases are shared with TRBD1. CDR3 length equals 13 residues. Germline V gives CDR1 LNHNV, CDR2 YYDKDF (reference sequence). CDR3 region: CATSSFEGLDRGF. The CDR3 bases are TGTGCCACCAGCTCCTTCGAAGGTCTGGACAGGGGATTT. The whole variable domain, remainder taken from reference TRBV15 and TRBJ1-1, is DAMVIQNPRYQVTQFGKPVTLSCSQTLNHNVMYWYQQKSSQAPKLLFHYYDKDFNNEADTPDNFQSRRPNTSFCFLDIRSPGLGDTAMYLCATSSFEGLDRGFGQGTRLTVV.

The chain uses TRBV28 and TRBJ2-7; maybe TRBD2 (5 bases). Germline CDR1 and CDR2: MDHEN and SYDVKM. V lost 5 bases to trimming and J lost 4 bases, with 12 bases between them. The CDR3 runs to 13 residues. The CDR3 loop is CASSGSPGYEQYF. In DNA, the CDR3 is TGTGCCAGCAGTGGATCTCCGGGGTACGAGCAGTACTTC.

The sample holds a few counts of this clonotype. This chain joins TRBV5-1 and TRBJ2-7, with D perhaps matching TRBD1 or TRBD2 (6 bases each). Germline V gives CDR1 SGHRS, CDR2 YFSETQ. V was trimmed by 5 bases and J by 4 bases, leaving 10 bases between them. The CDR3 has 12 amino acids. DNA of the CDR3: TGCGCCAGCAGAGGGGGAGGATACGAGCAGTACTTC. Translation gives CASRGGGYEQYF.

The chain recombines TRBV11-2 with TRBJ2-7, with D uncertain. Germline V gives CDR1 SGHAT, CDR2 FQNNGV. V was clipped by 2 bases and J by 5 bases, with 10 bases between them. This CDR3 has 13 amino acids. CDR3 in amino acids: CASSLQVEHEQYF. For the CDR3, the DNA is TGTGCCAGCAGCTTACAGGTCGAGCACGAGCAGTACTTC.

In this sample, this clonotype turned up a few times. The chain uses TRBV5-1 and TRBJ1-4; TRBD1 might be the D (5 bases). The CDR3 spans 14 residues. Germline values: CDR1 SGHRS, CDR2 YFSETQ. V lost 6 bases to trimming and J lost 3 bases, with 12 bases between them. CDR3: CASTPAGANEKLFF. The CDR3 coding sequence is TGCGCCAGCACCCCGGCGGGGGCTAATGAAAAACTGTTTTTT.

This clonotype was seen more than once but under ten times. This chain connects TRBV3-1 to TRBJ2-1; D is uncertain. V gave up 1 base and J gave up 4 bases, with 11 bases separating them. CDR1 is LGHDT, CDR2 YNNKEL, per germline (reference sequence). The length of the CDR3 is 15 residues. In nucleotides, the CDR3 is TGTGCCAGCAGCCAAGGCAACGGCAATTACAATGAGCAGTTCTTC. Translation gives CASSQGNGNYNEQFF.

V usage is TRBV6-5 and J usage is TRBJ2-5, with D uncertain. V was clipped by 0 bases and J by 0 bases, with 8 bases between them. The CDR3 totals 15 residues. Germline V gene data show CDR1 as MNHEY and CDR2 as SVGAGI. The CDR3 is CASSYSPWNQETQYF. The CDR3 region has the DNA TGTGCCAGCAGTTACTCTCCCTGGAACCAAGAGACCCAGTACTTC.

This rearrangement joins TRBV12-3 or TRBV12-4 to TRBJ2-3; D may be TRBD1 (5 bases). V lost 7 bases and J lost 5, with 7 bases in between. The CDR3 spans 11 residues. The DNA for the CDR3 is TGTGCCAGCACAGACAGAGATACGCAGTATTTT. Residues: CASTDRDTQYF.

This clonotype was observed a handful of times. The chain is built from TRBV24-1 and TRBJ2-1; D remains unclear. The germline V and J ends were trimmed by 7 bases and 6 bases, with 12 bases remaining between them. CDR3 length equals 13 residues. Germline values: CDR1 KGHDR, CDR2 SFDVKD. CDR3 residues: CATSASPLNEQFF. Written as DNA, the CDR3 is TGTGCCACCAGCGCTTCCCCCCTCAATGAGCAGTTCTTC.